This T cell receptor beta chain appears in the sequencing data of a study of blood T cells in healthy people across ages. Concerning this clonotype itself: What it recognizes is unknown. The germline gene is not matched at one end of the junction; a read error may be the cause.

Findings of the study overall: As age increased, TCR beta diversity per million T cells fell in a roughly linear fashion.

Primed by a sample-barcoded 5' primer and a J-beta primer mix, a second PCR proceeded for about 7 to 11 cycles. MiXCR, applied by TCRdb to the 5' RACE reads, yields one record per CDR3 protein. Among around 870,000 distinct CDR3 sequences listed, more than 25% were seen once. This CDR3 spans 14 amino acids. Germline V gives CDR1 MNHEY, CDR2 SVGAGI. This receptor was identified in a woman of 80 years or more in good health. Sequencing input: blood. The rearrangement uses TRBV6-5 and TRBJ1-6; perhaps TRBD1 as D (6 bases). Written as DNA, the CDR3 is TGTGCCAGTAAACAGGGTTCAGCAGGGTCACCCCCCCACTTT. As protein: CASKQGSAGSPPHF.